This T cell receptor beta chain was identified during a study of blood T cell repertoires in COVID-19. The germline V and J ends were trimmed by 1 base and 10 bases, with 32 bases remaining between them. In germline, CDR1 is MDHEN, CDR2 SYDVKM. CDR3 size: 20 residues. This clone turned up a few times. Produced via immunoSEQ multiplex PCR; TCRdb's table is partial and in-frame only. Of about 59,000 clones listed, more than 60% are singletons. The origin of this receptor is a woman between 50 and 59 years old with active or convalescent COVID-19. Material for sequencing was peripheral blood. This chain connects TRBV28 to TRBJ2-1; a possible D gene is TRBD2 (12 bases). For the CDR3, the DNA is TGTGCCAGCAGTTTATCGGGGACAGGGGGACTAGCGGGTGCCCCGCTGGAGCAGTTCTTC. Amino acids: CASSLSGTGGLAGAPLEQFF.